The clone carrying this T cell receptor (beta chain) was counted a single time. This sample is drawn from a study of blood T cell repertoires in COVID-19. Clones were sequenced by immunoSEQ multiplex PCR, and TCRdb holds only the in-frame ones, with some missing. The sample gives roughly 220,000 clones, roughly nine tenths of which show up once; 10% is in the top ten. Germline-derived CDR1 and CDR2 are MDHEN and SYDVKM. The J segment lost 0 bases and the V segment lost 5 bases, leaving 13 bases of the junction unmatched. The CDR3 has 19 amino acids. This receptor was taken from a woman between 45 and 65 years old with COVID-19, enrolled during active disease. The source material was peripheral blood. The chain couples TRBV28 to TRBJ2-4, with TRBD1 matching 10 bases. CDR3 sequence reads: CASSPTLLRDRGAKNIQYF. The CDR3 nucleotides read TGTGCCAGCAGTCCGACCCTTTTAAGGGACAGGGGAGCCAAAAACATTCAGTACTTC.